This TCR beta chain is drawn from a study of regulatory T cells. Points from the study as a whole: Patient CD8+ T cells trended toward lower Shannon entropy than controls.

Every patient with CD3G deficiency had evidence of autoimmunity. This clone has a handful of counts. Its target is unknown. The primer mix had 52 TRBV and 13 TRBJ primers. Assay used: immunoSEQ multiplex PCR; TCRdb lists only in-frame clones, some missing. The sample lists roughly 10,000 clones; about 80% were seen once. With 5 bases clipped from V and 2 bases from J, the junction kept 6 bases outside the gene matches. The CDR3 runs 14 residues. Germline CDR1 and CDR2: MDHEN and SYDVKM. The sequenced sample was CD8+ T cells sorted from blood. The receptor was derived from a person aged 18 to 30 with CD3G deficiency. The chain employs TRBV28 and TRBJ2-7, with 7 bases lining up with TRBD1. CDR3 region: CASSRQGGPYEQYF. CDR3 nucleotide sequence: TGTGCCAGCAGTCGACAGGGCGGACCCTACGAGCAGTACTTC. The variable domain in full, with the rest retrieved from reference TRBV28 and TRBJ2-7, is DVKVTQSSRYLVKRTGEKVFLECVQDMDHENMFWYRQDPGLGLRLIYFSYDVKMKEKGDIPEGYSVSREKKERFSLILESASTNQTSMYLCASSRQGGPYEQYFGPGTRLTVT.